This TCR beta chain was sequenced during a study of blood T cell repertoires in COVID-19. Per germline, CDR1 SEHNR and CDR2 FQNEAQ (reference sequence). Trimming shortened V by 1 base and J by 8 bases, and 11 bases separated the two germline ends. CDR3 length: 13 residues. TCRdb keeps only in-frame clones here, not all; method: immunoSEQ multiplex PCR. The sample yields more than 450,000 clones, around 87% seen once. The TCR originated in a young woman who had recovered from COVID-19. The sample taken for sequencing was PBMCs or T cells enriched from blood (not recorded which). The chain is built from TRBV7-9 and TRBJ1-2; D gene ambiguous. This chain's CDR3 is CASSLGGLGGYTF. CDR3 DNA sequence: TGTGCCAGCAGCTTAGGAGGGTTAGGGGGCTACACCTTC. Combining the CDR3 with reference TRBV7-9 and TRBJ1-2 gives the whole variable domain DTGVSQNPRHKITKRGQNVTFRCDPISEHNRLYWYRQTLGQGPEFLTYFQNEAQLEKSRLLSDRFSAERPKGSFSTLEIQRTEQGDSAMYLCASSLGGLGGYTFGSGTRLTVV.